This entry lists 26 T cell receptor beta chains sequenced from one sample in a study of blood T cell repertoires in COVID-19. Profiling relied on immunoSEQ multiplex PCR, and the TCRdb table lists in-frame clones only, not all of them. The table includes about 64,000 clones, 65% to 90% detected once. Input material: peripheral blood. These receptors came from a man in his fifties or sixties with active COVID-19.

This clone was detected only a few times. The chain recombines TRBV4-1 with TRBJ2-7; D may be TRBD2 (6 bases). Germline V CDR1 and CDR2: MGHRA, YSYEKL. Between the trimmed V and J ends, which lost 6 bases and 0 bases, there was a span of 15 bases. The CDR3 contains 15 residues. Here the CDR3 DNA reads TGCGCCAGCAGATGGGGGGTGGGCCTCTCCTACGAGCAGTACTTC. This gives the protein CASRWGVGLSYEQYF.

The chain is built from TRBV7-3 and TRBJ2-2; 8 bases map to TRBD1. CDR3 length equals 16 residues. V lost 2 bases and J lost 4; bases outside the gene matches: 6. The V gene's germline CDR1 is SGHTA and CDR2 FQGTGA. The CDR3 loop is CASSLLTQGGTGELFF. CDR3 sequence (DNA): TGTGCCAGCAGCTTATTAACACAGGGGGGCACCGGGGAGCTGTTTTTT.

The rearrangement uses TRBV6-1 and TRBJ1-2, with TRBD1 as a possible D gene (5 bases). Germline V lookup: CDR1 MNHNS, CDR2 SASEGT. The germline V and J ends were trimmed by 3 bases and 7 bases, with 9 bases remaining between them. This CDR3 spans 12 amino acids. The CDR3 DNA reads TGTGCCAGCAGTGACAGGGAAACTGGCTACACCTTC. Translation: CASSDRETGYTF.

This chain connects TRBV18 to TRBJ2-2; D uncertain. The CDR3 spans 14 residues. V gave up 6 bases and J gave up 3 bases, with 11 bases separating them. The germline V gene encodes CDR1 KGHSH and CDR2 LQKENI. CDR3 in DNA: TGTGCCAGCTCCCCCGACGGGTACACCGGGGAGCTGTTTTTT. Translating gives CASSPDGYTGELFF.

This clone was counted a single time. This chain uses TRBV10-1 with TRBJ2-7, with D perhaps matching TRBD2 (7 bases). This CDR3 is built from 15 residues. Germline V lookup: CDR1 WNHNN, CDR2 SYGVQD (reference sequence). Between the trimmed V and J ends, which lost 0 bases and 2 bases, there was a span of 11 bases. The CDR3 nucleotides read TGCGCCAGCAGTGAGTCAGGCGGGGGCCCCTACGAGCAGTACTTC. Translated, it gives CASSESGGGPYEQYF.

This chain uses TRBV7-8 with TRBJ2-1, with TRBD2 matching 7 bases. Germline values: CDR1 SGHVS, CDR2 FQNEAQ. The V and J ends lost 5 bases and 6 bases, in that order; junction bases with no gene match: 13. The CDR3 runs to 16 residues. DNA of the CDR3: TGTGCCAGCAGCCCCGAGGGCCTAGCGGCTGGCAATGAGCAGTTCTTC. Translation: CASSPEGLAAGNEQFF.

The rearrangement joins TRBV3-1 (or the pseudogene TRBV3-2) to TRBJ2-3, with TRBD2 identical over 9 bases. The V segment lost 0 bases and the J segment 5 bases; nucleotides outside the gene matches: 3. Germline V gene data show CDR1 as LGHDT and CDR2 as YNNKEL (reference sequence). The CDR3 extends over 15 amino acids. This CDR3 is CASSQDWTSEDTQYF. The CDR3 region has the DNA TGTGCCAGCAGCCAAGATTGGACTAGCGAAGATACGCAGTATTTT.

The chain uses TRBV29-1 and TRBJ2-2; 10 bases agree with TRBD1. The ends lost 6 bases at V and 0 bases at J; junction bases unmatched: 4. Germline V gene lookup returns CDR1 SQVTM and CDR2 ANQGSEA. This CDR3 spans 15 amino acids. CDR3 loop: CSVGTGESNTGELFF. Here the CDR3 DNA reads TGCAGCGTCGGGACAGGGGAGTCGAACACCGGGGAGCTGTTTTTT.

V gene TRBV7-6 combines with J gene TRBJ2-5; 8 nucleotides agree with TRBD2. Looked up from germline, CDR1 is SGHVS and CDR2 is FNYEAQ. This CDR3 contains 15 residues. J gave up 4 bases and V 0 bases, and 4 bases lay outside the gene matches. CDR3 in amino acids: CASSLATGGAETQYF. CDR3 in DNA: TGTGCCAGCAGCTTAGCGACGGGAGGGGCAGAGACCCAGTACTTC.

The chain employs TRBV16 and TRBJ2-1, with D perhaps TRBD1 (5 bases). The CDR3 length is 14 residues. Per the germline V gene, CDR1 is KGHSY and CDR2 is FQNENV. The V and J ends lost 2 bases and 4 bases respectively, with 9 bases between them. CDR3 loop: CASSQGQGYNEQFF. In nucleotides, the CDR3 is TGTGCCAGCAGCCAAGGGCAGGGATACAATGAGCAGTTCTTC.

J is TRBJ2-3 and V is TRBV23-1; D might be TRBD2 (5 bases). TRBV23-1 has ORF status, its function being uncertain. Trimming took off 7 bases at V and 10 bases at J, with 15 bases between the two ends. The length of the CDR3 is 12 residues. The CDR3 DNA sequence: TGCGCCAGCAATCCGGGGAATGAGTCGCAGTATTTT. This translates into CASNPGNESQYF.

The chain is built from TRBV7-3 and TRBJ2-1; TRBD1 aligns across 7 bases. Trimming cost V 2 bases and J 9 bases; bases outside gene matches: 7. This CDR3 has 14 residues. Germline CDR1 and CDR2: SGHTA and FQGTGA. The CDR3 is CASSLLQGVTEQFF. The CDR3 bases are TGTGCCAGCAGCTTATTGCAGGGGGTTACTGAGCAGTTCTTC.

The chain has TRBV18 and TRBJ2-7; no firm D call. Trimming cost V 6 bases and J 5 bases, with 17 bases left between them. The CDR3 has 14 amino acids. The germline V gene has CDR1 KGHSH and CDR2 LQKENI. CDR3 region: CASSLPFVGNEQYF. As DNA, the CDR3 is TGTGCCAGCTCTCTTCCATTCGTGGGCAACGAGCAGTACTTC.

V gene TRBV6-4 combines with J gene TRBJ2-1, with D possibly being TRBD2 (5 bases). Trimming cost V 5 bases and J 2 bases, with 13 bases left between them. Germline V gene data show CDR1 as MRHNA and CDR2 as SNTAGT. The CDR3 loop spans 15 amino acids. CDR3 amino acids: CASSREAVAYNEQFF. The CDR3, as DNA: TGTGCCAGCAGTAGGGAAGCGGTCGCCTACAATGAGCAGTTCTTC.

The chain has TRBV6-5 and TRBJ2-3, with a weak D call TRBD2 (7 bases). Trimming pared 9 bases from V and 5 bases from J, leaving 21 bases between. The CDR3 length is 15 residues. Germline lookup yields CDR1 MNHEY and CDR2 SVGAGI. The CDR3: CASPLGGGERDTQYF. For the CDR3, the DNA is TGTGCCAGTCCTCTGGGGGGGGGCGAGAGAGATACGCAGTATTTT.

The genes are TRBV5-4 and TRBJ2-2; TRBD2 matches at 16 bases. The CDR3 consists of 17 residues. The V segment lost 3 bases and the J segment 5 bases; nucleotides outside the gene matches: 4. Germline loops: CDR1 SGHNT, CDR2 YYREEE (reference sequence). CDR3: CASSSGLAGGITGELFF. The CDR3 nucleotides read TGTGCCAGCAGCTCGGGACTAGCGGGGGGGATAACCGGGGAGCTGTTTTTT.

The rearrangement joins TRBV19 to TRBJ2-1; TRBD2 agrees at 12 bases. The V and J ends lost 8 bases and 8 bases, in that order; junction bases with no gene match: 13. Germline loops: CDR1 LNHDA, CDR2 SQIVND (reference sequence). CDR3 length: 16 amino acids. The CDR3 region is CASHSSGRGSWDEQFF. CDR3 bases: TGTGCCAGTCATTCTAGCGGGAGGGGTAGTTGGGATGAGCAGTTCTTC.

The CDR3: CASSFRLLNTEAFF. The CDR3 DNA reads as TGTGCCAGCAGCTTCCGACTGTTGAACACTGAAGCTTTCTTT. The chain uses TRBV11-2 and TRBJ1-1, with unresolved D. V lost 3 bases to trimming and J lost 0 bases, with 8 bases between them. Germline CDR1 reads SGHAT; CDR2 reads FQNNGV. This CDR3 is 14 amino acids long.

The rearrangement joins TRBV2 to TRBJ1-5, with TRBD1 matching over 7 bases. Germline V gene sequence: CDR1 SNHLY, CDR2 FYNNEI. The V and J ends lost 6 bases and 5 bases, in that order; junction bases with no gene match: 7. This CDR3 has 14 residues. CDR3 coding DNA: TGTGCCAGCAGGGGGGACAGTGAAGATCAGCCCCAGCATTTT. Protein: CASRGDSEDQPQHF.

This clone came up once. The chain employs TRBV7-3 and TRBJ2-7; 13 bases agree with TRBD2. The ends lost 6 bases at V and 9 bases at J; junction bases unmatched: 5. This CDR3 is built from 13 residues. Germline V gene sequence: CDR1 SGHTA, CDR2 FQGTGA. CDR3 in amino acids: CASSTGTSGMQYF. The CDR3 bases are TGTGCCAGCAGTACCGGGACTAGCGGGATGCAGTACTTC.

The genes are TRBV18 and TRBJ2-3, with D possibly being TRBD2 (6 bases). The CDR3 spans 16 residues. The V end lost 2 bases, the J end lost 0 bases, and 12 bases lay between the germline ends. Germline V gene data show CDR1 as KGHSH and CDR2 as LQKENI. CDR3 residues: CASSPIAEVSTDTQYF. The DNA for the CDR3 is TGTGCCAGCTCACCAATAGCGGAGGTTAGCACAGATACGCAGTATTTT.

CDR3: CASSYSRPGVGGDTQYF. The CDR3 DNA is TGTGCCAGCAGTTACTCGAGGCCAGGGGTCGGTGGAGATACGCAGTATTTT. The gene calls are TRBV6-2 or TRBV6-3 and TRBJ2-3; D possibly corresponds to TRBD1 (6 bases). V was cut by 0 bases and J by 5 bases, with 18 bases left in between. The CDR3 is made up of 17 amino acids. The V gene's germline CDR1 is MNHEY and CDR2 SVGEGT.

The chain joins TRBV7-9 to TRBJ1-2, with D uncertain. The V gene's germline CDR1 is SEHNR and CDR2 FQNEAQ (reference sequence). This CDR3 spans 13 amino acids. Trimming removed 5 bases at V and 8 bases at J, with 15 bases between. CDR3 nucleotides: TGTGCCAGCAGCCCACGGACGGGGAGGGGCTACACCTTC. Its protein is CASSPRTGRGYTF.

This chain links TRBV6-5 with TRBJ2-7, with TRBD1 identical over 8 bases. Germline V gives CDR1 MNHEY, CDR2 SVGAGI. This CDR3 spans 13 amino acids. V dropped 6 bases and J dropped 6; count of bases not matched to a gene: 7. CDR3 DNA sequence: TGTGCCAGCAGGGCTCAGGGGGCGATCGAGCAGTACTTC. Its translation: CASRAQGAIEQYF.

The chain combines TRBV18 with TRBJ2-5; D call uncertain. Germline CDR1 is KGHSH and CDR2 is LQKENI. V gave up 1 base and J gave up 5 bases, with 8 bases separating them. This CDR3 region has 13 residues. The CDR3 nucleotides read TGTGCCAGCTCACCACTCGAGTCGGAGACCCAGTACTTC. It codes for CASSPLESETQYF.

The chain combines TRBV7-3 with TRBJ2-1; TRBD2 aligns across 8 bases. V trimming: 5 bases; J trimming: 4 bases; junction bases outside the gene matches: 4. This CDR3 is 14 amino acids long. Germline CDR1 SGHTA, CDR2 FQGTGA. CDR3 sequence: CASSPSGSYNEQFF. The CDR3 coding sequence is TGTGCCAGCAGCCCGAGCGGGAGTTACAATGAGCAGTTCTTC.